Listed here are 30 T cell receptor beta chains from one sample, sequenced in a study of cytomegalovirus exposure and HLA in healthy donors. 13 Jbeta primers and 60 Vbeta primers were used for the PCR. Sequencing used immunoSEQ multiplex PCR; TCRdb keeps in-frame clones, though not all of them. This sample contains some 70,000 clones. Sequencing was performed on PBMCs. These receptors were taken from a man aged 40-49 years in good health and CMV-seronegative.

The chain recombines TRBV14 with TRBJ2-2; no clear D gene. CDR3 size: 13 residues. V was clipped by 2 bases and J by 2 bases, with 3 bases between them. CDR1 SGHDN and CDR2 FVKESK come from the germline V gene. CDR3 nucleotide sequence: TGTGCCAGCAGCCAACTTAACACCGGGGAGCTGTTTTTT. It yields the protein CASSQLNTGELFF.

The genes are TRBV25-1 and TRBJ1-6; 10 positions match TRBD1. The germline V gene has CDR1 MGHDK and CDR2 SYGVNS. The CDR3 consists of 14 residues. V lost 3 bases, J lost 8 bases, and 1 base stayed unmatched. This chain's CDR3 is CASSETGGDSPLHF. CDR3 sequence (DNA): TGTGCCAGCAGTGAGACAGGGGGCGATTCACCCCTCCACTTT. Together with reference TRBV25-1 and TRBJ1-6, the CDR3 gives the full variable domain: EADIYQTPRYLVIGTGKKITLECSQTMGHDKMYWYQQDPGMELHLIHYSYGVNSTEKGDLSSESTVSRIRTEHFPLTLESARPSHTSQYLCASSETGGDSPLHFGNGTRLTVT.

The chain employs TRBV5-4 and TRBJ2-1; weak D call: TRBD2 (5 bases). CDR3 length equals 15 residues. Trimming left V 0 bases short and J 1 base short, with 8 bases between. Germline V gene lookup returns CDR1 SGHNT and CDR2 YYREEE (reference sequence). The CDR3 is CASSLDGISYNEQFF. The CDR3 DNA sequence: TGTGCCAGCAGCTTGGACGGGATATCCTACAATGAGCAGTTCTTC.

This chain joins TRBV29-1 and TRBJ2-7, with unresolved D. The germline V gene encodes CDR1 SQVTM and CDR2 ANQGSEA. V was clipped by 6 bases and J by 1 base, with 13 bases between them. This CDR3 comprises 13 residues. CDR3 sequence reads: CSVQSGVSYEQYF. CDR3 DNA sequence: TGCAGCGTCCAGTCAGGCGTTTCCTACGAGCAGTACTTC.

The CDR3 region has the DNA TGCGCCAGCAGCTTGGGACAGGTCGGCTCCTACGAGCAGTACTTC. Translated, it gives CASSLGQVGSYEQYF. The genes are TRBV5-1 and TRBJ2-7; maybe TRBD1 (6 bases). Germline values: CDR1 SGHRS, CDR2 YFSETQ. V shed 0 bases and J shed 0 bases, with 10 bases lying between them. This CDR3 has 15 residues.

The chain carries TRBV6-1 and TRBJ2-7; maybe TRBD1 (6 bases). This CDR3 region has 14 residues. V lost 6 bases and J 1 base, leaving 13 bases between the germline ends. Germline V gene data show CDR1 as MNHNS and CDR2 as SASEGT. The CDR3 bases are TGTGCCAGCAGCCACAGGGATGGATCCTACGAGCAGTACTTC. Encoded protein: CASSHRDGSYEQYF.

CDR3 amino acids: CASSLAGVGYEQFF. DNA for the CDR3: TGTGCCAGCAGCTTAGCGGGAGTGGGTTATGAGCAGTTCTTC. V usage is TRBV11-3 and J usage is TRBJ2-1, with D possibly being TRBD2 (6 bases). Trimming removed 1 base from V and 8 bases from J, with 12 bases in between. Germline V gene sequence: CDR1 SGHNT, CDR2 YENEEA. The CDR3 length is 14 residues. Based on the CDR3 plus reference TRBV11-3 and TRBJ2-1, the full variable domain is EAGVVQSPRYKIIEKKQPVAFWCNPISGHNTLYWYLQNLGQGPELLIRYENEEAVDDSQLPKDRFSAERLKGVDSTLKIQPAELGDSAVYLCASSLAGVGYEQFFGPGTRLTVL.

The chain's CDR3 is CASSARGASNYGYTF. Written as DNA, the CDR3 is TGTGCCAGCAGTGCACGCGGGGCGAGTAACTATGGCTACACCTTC. The chain couples TRBV6-1 to TRBJ1-2, with a weak D call TRBD1 (5 bases). This CDR3 is 15 amino acids long. Germline V gene sequence: CDR1 MNHNS, CDR2 SASEGT. V was trimmed by 4 bases and J by 1 base, leaving 13 bases between them.

V usage is TRBV5-4 and J usage is TRBJ2-3; TRBD2 matches at 8 bases. CDR1 is SGHNT and CDR2 is YYREEE in the germline V gene (reference sequence). This CDR3 comprises 17 residues. V shed 4 bases and J 4 bases; nucleotides not matched to a gene: 14. CDR3 sequence (DNA): TGTGCCAGCAGCCCCCTGACAAGCGGGGGAAGACCAGATACGCAGTATTTT. Residues: CASSPLTSGGRPDTQYF.

V is TRBV4-2 and J is TRBJ1-1; 7 bases align to TRBD1. The ends lost 4 bases at V and 5 bases at J; junction bases unmatched: 4. The germline gives CDR1 LGHNA, CDR2 YNFKEQ. The CDR3 runs to 13 residues. CDR3 residues: CASSLGQETEAFF. In nucleotides, the CDR3 is TGTGCCAGCAGCCTCGGACAGGAGACTGAAGCTTTCTTT.

The chain joins TRBV6-1 to TRBJ2-7; 10 nucleotides match TRBD1. The length of the CDR3 is 17 residues. The germline gives CDR1 MNHNS, CDR2 SASEGT. V trimming: 2 bases; J trimming: 5 bases; junction bases outside the gene matches: 12. CDR3 loop: CASSERRPGQGNDEQYF. Here the CDR3 DNA reads TGTGCCAGCAGTGAAAGGAGACCGGGACAGGGGAACGACGAGCAGTACTTC.

The CDR3 region is CASSRTTGGGYGYTF. The DNA of the CDR3 is TGCGCCAGCAGCCGGACGACAGGGGGCGGCTATGGCTACACCTTC. This sequence joins TRBV4-1 and TRBJ1-2; 10 nucleotides align to TRBD1. The CDR3 runs 15 residues. V trimming: 4 bases; J trimming: 4 bases; junction bases outside the gene matches: 6. Germline values: CDR1 MGHRA, CDR2 YSYEKL.

The chain joins TRBV30 to TRBJ1-5; D is uncertain. This CDR3 has 13 amino acids. The germline CDR1 and CDR2 sequences are GTSNPN and SVGIG (reference sequence). V was pared by 8 bases and J by 3 bases, with 14 bases between. The CDR3 region is CAAAPGTNQPQHF. The CDR3, as DNA: TGTGCCGCCGCTCCGGGTACCAATCAGCCCCAGCATTTT.

The genes are TRBV4-2 and TRBJ2-3; D is perhaps TRBD2 (6 bases). V lost 0 bases and J lost 4, with 20 bases in between. Germline V lookup: CDR1 LGHNA, CDR2 YNFKEQ. The CDR3 covers 18 residues. The CDR3 sequence is CASSQDPSGTGGADTQYF. The CDR3 bases are TGTGCCAGCAGCCAAGATCCTTCCGGGACTGGAGGCGCAGATACGCAGTATTTT.

The chain is built from TRBV9 and TRBJ1-2; 7 positions match TRBD1. Per germline, CDR1 SGDLS and CDR2 YYNGEE. This CDR3 spans 13 amino acids. V was pared by 8 bases and J by 0 bases, with 4 bases of the junction left unmatched. The CDR3 sequence: CASCQGANYGYTF. In nucleotides, the CDR3 is TGTGCCAGTTGCCAGGGGGCTAACTATGGCTACACCTTC.

This chain joins TRBV10-3 and TRBJ1-1; TRBD1 matches 7 bases. With 11 bases clipped from V and 0 bases from J, the junction kept 6 bases outside the gene matches. The CDR3 runs 13 residues. Germline CDR1 ENHRY, CDR2 SYGVKD. The chain's CDR3 is CALRDRMNTEAFF. Here the CDR3 DNA reads TGTGCCCTTCGGGACAGAATGAACACTGAAGCTTTCTTT.

The V call is TRBV5-8, the J call TRBJ1-1; D gene uncertain. CDR3 length: 18 amino acids. The germline gives CDR1 SGHTS, CDR2 YDEGEE. Between the trimmed V and J ends, which lost 6 bases and 4 bases, there was a span of 28 bases. CDR3 amino acids: CASTGVSTGVRFGTEAFF. CDR3 nucleotide sequence: TGTGCCAGCACCGGCGTATCGACCGGGGTACGCTTTGGCACTGAAGCTTTCTTT.

This chain connects TRBV6-1 to TRBJ2-1; 10 nucleotides agree with TRBD2. The CDR3 has 14 amino acids. From germline, CDR1 is MNHNS and CDR2 SASEGT. The trim removed 4 bases at V and 3 bases at J, leaving 0 bases unmatched. This chain's CDR3 is CASSVAGGYNEQFF. CDR3 coding DNA: TGTGCCAGCAGTGTAGCGGGAGGCTACAATGAGCAGTTCTTC.

The J gene is TRBJ1-3, the V gene TRBV19; D call uncertain. Trimming removed 4 bases from V and 0 bases from J, with 19 bases in between. This CDR3 spans 18 amino acids. The germline CDR1 and CDR2 sequences are LNHDA and SQIVND (reference sequence). The CDR3 DNA is TGTGCCAGTAGTAGACTACAACCCCGGGATTCCTCTGGAAACACCATATATTTT. Translating it yields CASSRLQPRDSSGNTIYF.

This chain links TRBV7-8 with TRBJ1-1; D gene unclear. Germline CDR1 SGHVS, CDR2 FQNEAQ. CDR3 length equals 13 residues. V gave up 2 bases and J gave up 3 bases, with 7 bases separating them. In DNA, the CDR3 is TGTGCCAGCAGCTTAAGGGAGGACACTGAAGCTTTCTTT. Protein product: CASSLREDTEAFF.

The V call is TRBV27, the J call TRBJ2-3, with D uncertain. The length of the CDR3 is 19 residues. V was shortened by 1 base and J by 2 bases, with 22 bases between the two germline ends. Per the germline V gene, CDR1 is MNHEY and CDR2 is SMNVEV (reference sequence). CDR3 bases: TGTGCCAGCAGTTTATTCTCTCTAAAGTCTGGAGTTTCCACAGATACGCAGTATTTT. Amino acids: CASSLFSLKSGVSTDTQYF.

CDR3 nucleotide sequence: TGTGCCAGCTCACCCGGGACAGGGGGTTACGAGCAGTACTTC. Protein: CASSPGTGGYEQYF. This chain uses TRBV18 with TRBJ2-7; 11 bases are a match to TRBD1. Germline trimming cut 3 bases from V and 4 bases from J; bases unmatched to any gene: 2. Germline CDR1 KGHSH, CDR2 LQKENI. The CDR3 spans 14 residues.

V gene TRBV5-1 combines with J gene TRBJ1-1; 7 nucleotides agree with TRBD1. With 0 bases clipped from V and 8 bases from J, the junction kept 10 bases outside the gene matches. This CDR3 contains 15 residues. Germline V gene data show CDR1 as SGHRS and CDR2 as YFSETQ. For the CDR3, the DNA is TGCGCCAGCAGCTTGGCCTCGGGACAGTGGGAAGAAGCTTTCTTT. Translated, it gives CASSLASGQWEEAFF.

The rearrangement links TRBV2 to TRBJ1-5, with D hard to call. Germline-derived CDR1 and CDR2 are SNHLY and FYNNEI. This CDR3 comprises 12 residues. With 4 bases removed from V and 2 bases from J, the gap between germline ends came to 3 bases. The CDR3 region has the DNA TGTGCCAGCAGTGCTGGCAATCAGCCCCAGCATTTT. Its translation: CASSAGNQPQHF.

The chain is built from TRBV10-1 and TRBJ2-1, with TRBD2 matching 7 bases. Looked up from germline, CDR1 is WNHNN and CDR2 is SYGVQD (reference sequence). V trimming: 3 bases; J trimming: 2 bases; junction bases outside the gene matches: 10. The CDR3 covers 17 residues. CDR3 loop: CASSDFASGPPYNEQFF. CDR3 nucleotides: TGCGCCAGCAGTGACTTTGCTAGCGGCCCTCCCTACAATGAGCAGTTCTTC.

V usage is TRBV30 and J usage is TRBJ2-3; 9 nucleotides match TRBD1. The trim removed 2 bases at V and 5 bases at J, leaving 14 bases unmatched. Per germline, CDR1 GTSNPN and CDR2 SVGIG (reference sequence). The CDR3 contains 17 residues. The CDR3, as DNA: TGTGCCTGGAGTCCTATACAGGGGGCAAGGGGTCGAGATACGCAGTATTTT. Amino acids: CAWSPIQGARGRDTQYF.

This chain uses TRBV18 with TRBJ2-3; tentative D call: TRBD2 (6 bases). V lost 3 bases, J lost 0 bases, and 16 bases lay in between. Germline CDR1 KGHSH, CDR2 LQKENI. This CDR3 contains 17 residues. The CDR3 here is CASSPNGWGVSTDTQYF. The CDR3 nucleotides read TGTGCCAGCTCACCCAATGGATGGGGGGTGAGCACAGATACGCAGTATTTT.

The genes are TRBV5-1 and TRBJ2-3, with D perhaps TRBD2 (5 bases). Trimming left V 1 base short and J 1 base short, with 10 bases between. CDR1 is SGHRS and CDR2 is YFSETQ in the germline V gene. The CDR3 covers 15 residues. CDR3 sequence: CASSLNTLGTDTQYF. The CDR3 region has the DNA TGCGCCAGCAGCTTGAATACACTAGGCACAGATACGCAGTATTTT.

The chain combines TRBV9 with TRBJ2-7, with unresolved D. With 3 bases removed from V and 2 bases from J, the gap between germline ends came to 18 bases. This CDR3 region has 16 residues. Germline V gene sequence: CDR1 SGDLS, CDR2 YYNGEE. The CDR3 nucleotides are TGTGCCAGCAGCGGAAGACCAACAGAGTGGCCCTACGAGCAGTACTTC. Protein sequence: CASSGRPTEWPYEQYF. The whole variable domain, filled in from reference TRBV9 and TRBJ2-7, reads DSGVTQTPKHLITATGQRVTLRCSPRSGDLSVYWYQQSLDQGLQFLIQYYNGEERAKGNILERFSAQQFPDLHSELNLSSLELGDSALYFCASSGRPTEWPYEQYFGPGTRLTVT.

This rearrangement joins TRBV7-2 to TRBJ1-2; possibly TRBD1 for D (6 bases). Germline loops: CDR1 SGHTA, CDR2 FQGNSA. V was trimmed by 3 bases and J by 6 bases, leaving 14 bases between them. This CDR3 comprises 14 residues. CDR3 coding DNA: TGTGCCAGCAGCTTCCGGGACATGGTCGATGGCTACACCTTC. As protein: CASSFRDMVDGYTF.